This is a list of T cell receptor beta chains from one sample in a study of shared clonotypes between healthy human individuals. Data came from immunoSEQ multiplex PCR; TCRdb stores just in-frame clones and leaves some out. This sample yields more than 400,000 clones, of which about 84% are seen a single time; approximately 11% belongs to the top ten. Sequencing was carried out using PBMCs. Receptors were obtained from a woman aged 40-49 years in good health. Some clones in this sample may be carry-over from other donors' samples. CDR3s include the opening cysteine and the closing phenylalanine or tryptophan. Each record gives: J gene, clone size, V gene, D gene, CDR3 DNA, CDR3 protein. D genes are given only for firm matches. Size is stated for part of the rows, as once, few or many counts, or as a class when the clone is expanded.

j_gene: TRBJ1-1
abundance: many
v_gene: TRBV6-5
d_gene: NA
CDR3nt: TGTGCCAGCAGGTCAGACAAGGTGAACACTGAAGCTTTCTTT
CDR3aa: CASRSDKVNTEAFF

j_gene: TRBJ2-7
abundance: NA
v_gene: TRBV6-6
d_gene: NA
CDR3nt: TGTGCCAGCACCGCGGGGTATCCCATCTACGAGCAGTACTTC
CDR3aa: CASTAGYPIYEQYF

j_gene: TRBJ2-5
abundance: once
v_gene: TRBV7-9
d_gene: TRBD2
CDR3nt: TGTGCCAGCAGCTCTCCGACTAGCGGGAGTGCCCAAGAGACCCAGTACTTC
CDR3aa: CASSSPTSGSAQETQYF

j_gene: TRBJ1-3
abundance: many
v_gene: TRBV7-9
d_gene: NA
CDR3nt: TGTGCCAGCAGCTTTACCAGCTCTGGAAACACCATATATTTT
CDR3aa: CASSFTSSGNTIYF

j_gene: TRBJ1-2
abundance: many
v_gene: TRBV30
d_gene: NA
CDR3nt: TGTGCCTGGAGGGGGAAGGGAAGGGTTGGCTACACCTTC
CDR3aa: CAWRGKGRVGYTF

j_gene: TRBJ2-7
abundance: NA
v_gene: TRBV6-6
d_gene: TRBD1
CDR3nt: TGTGCCAGCAGTGGAACAGGGGGCGCGTACGAGCAGTACTTC
CDR3aa: CASSGTGGAYEQYF

j_gene: TRBJ2-5
abundance: NA
v_gene: TRBV28
d_gene: TRBD1
CDR3nt: TGTGCCAGCACCCCGACAGGGGGGCTCTTCTGGGCCCAGTACTTC
CDR3aa: CASTPTGGLFWAQYF

j_gene: TRBJ1-1
abundance: NA
v_gene: TRBV6-1
d_gene: TRBD1
CDR3nt: TGTGCCAGCAGGGGACAGGGAGTTGCTTTCTTT
CDR3aa: CASRGQGVAFF

j_gene: TRBJ1-2
abundance: NA
v_gene: TRBV30
d_gene: NA
CDR3nt: TGTGCCTGGAGGGGTATACGGCCTAGTAGTAACTATGGCTACACCTTC
CDR3aa: CAWRGIRPSSNYGYTF

j_gene: TRBJ2-3
abundance: NA
v_gene: TRBV5-1
d_gene: TRBD2
CDR3nt: TGCGCCAGCAGCTGGGCCATAGCGGGCAGCACAGATACGCAGTATTTT
CDR3aa: CASSWAIAGSTDTQYF

j_gene: TRBJ2-7
abundance: NA
v_gene: TRBV7-9
d_gene: NA
CDR3nt: TGTGCCAGCAGCTTAGGGGGTTTCTCCTACGAGCAGTACTTC
CDR3aa: CASSLGGFSYEQYF

j_gene: TRBJ2-1
abundance: few
v_gene: TRBV29-1
d_gene: NA
CDR3nt: TGCAGCGTTGACTTCGGACGGACTCCATGGGAGGAGCAGTTCTTC
CDR3aa: CSVDFGRTPWEEQFF

j_gene: TRBJ1-1
abundance: NA
v_gene: TRBV19
d_gene: TRBD1
CDR3nt: TGTGCCAGTAGGGCCAGGACAGGGAAGAGGAACACTGAAGCTTTCTTT
CDR3aa: CASRARTGKRNTEAFF

j_gene: TRBJ2-2
abundance: NA
v_gene: TRBV25-1
d_gene: NA
CDR3nt: TGTGCCAGCAGTGGGGTTCGCCGAGGGGCAAACACCGGGGAGCTGTTTTTT
CDR3aa: CASSGVRRGANTGELFF

j_gene: TRBJ1-2
abundance: NA
v_gene: TRBV30
d_gene: NA
CDR3nt: TGTGCCTGGAGACGACCGGGGGGGCGCGGATATGGCTACACCTTC
CDR3aa: CAWRRPGGRGYGYTF

j_gene: TRBJ2-3
abundance: NA
v_gene: TRBV19
d_gene: TRBD2
CDR3nt: TGTGCCAGTAGTAAGACAGGGAGGGCTAGCGGGAGGATAGATACGCAGTATTTT
CDR3aa: CASSKTGRASGRIDTQYF

j_gene: TRBJ2-2
abundance: many
v_gene: TRBV7-2
d_gene: NA
CDR3nt: TGTGCCAGCAGCTTATTCAGGAACACCGGGGAGCTGTTTTTT
CDR3aa: CASSLFRNTGELFF

j_gene: TRBJ1-5
abundance: NA
v_gene: TRBV19
d_gene: NA
CDR3nt: TGTGCCAGTAGTCTCCGGACTTTGGGAGTAGGCAATCAGCCCCAGCATTTT
CDR3aa: CASSLRTLGVGNQPQHF

j_gene: TRBJ1-1
abundance: NA
v_gene: TRBV30
d_gene: NA
CDR3nt: TGTGCCTGGAGATCAAAGGGAGGTGGTTTCACTGAAGCTTTCTTT
CDR3aa: CAWRSKGGGFTEAFF

j_gene: TRBJ2-7
abundance: NA
v_gene: TRBV5-1
d_gene: NA
CDR3nt: TGCGCCAGCAGCACCGAAGGGGGTGGGTACGAGCAGTACTTC
CDR3aa: CASSTEGGGYEQYF

j_gene: TRBJ2-5
abundance: NA
v_gene: TRBV18
d_gene: NA
CDR3nt: TGTGCCAGCTCACCCGCCGGGACAAGGGGGGAAGAGACCCAGTACTTC
CDR3aa: CASSPAGTRGEETQYF

j_gene: TRBJ2-4
abundance: NA
v_gene: TRBV19
d_gene: NA
CDR3nt: TGTGCCAGTAGTATAGCAGGGGCCAAAAACATTCAGTACTTC
CDR3aa: CASSIAGAKNIQYF

j_gene: TRBJ1-4
abundance: NA
v_gene: TRBV27
d_gene: TRBD1
CDR3nt: TGTGCCAGCGGGGGGACAGGGAGGGAAAAACTGTTTTTT
CDR3aa: CASGGTGREKLFF

j_gene: TRBJ2-7
abundance: NA
v_gene: TRBV6-5
d_gene: NA
CDR3nt: TGTGCCAGCAGTTACTCTTGGGGGGCCGAGCAGTACTTC
CDR3aa: CASSYSWGAEQYF

j_gene: TRBJ2-7
abundance: NA
v_gene: TRBV18
d_gene: NA
CDR3nt: TGTGCCAGCTCACCTGGGGGGGCCGGCTACGAGCAGTACTTC
CDR3aa: CASSPGGAGYEQYF

j_gene: TRBJ1-5
abundance: NA
v_gene: TRBV4-2
d_gene: NA
CDR3nt: TGTGCCAGCAGCCAAGGACAGGACAACAATCAGCCCCAGCATTTT
CDR3aa: CASSQGQDNNQPQHF

j_gene: TRBJ2-1
abundance: NA
v_gene: TRBV4-1
d_gene: TRBD2
CDR3nt: TGCGCCAGCAGCCCGGGGAGGGATTTCGATGAGCAGTTCTTC
CDR3aa: CASSPGRDFDEQFF

j_gene: TRBJ2-2
abundance: NA
v_gene: TRBV7-3
d_gene: NA
CDR3nt: TGTGCCAGCAGCTTAAATTCGGGGAGGTCCACCGGGGAGCTGTTTTTT
CDR3aa: CASSLNSGRSTGELFF

j_gene: TRBJ2-7
abundance: NA
v_gene: TRBV5-6
d_gene: NA
CDR3nt: TGTGCCAGCAGCGGGGAAGAAACCTACGAGCAGTACTTC
CDR3aa: CASSGEETYEQYF

j_gene: TRBJ1-1
abundance: NA
v_gene: TRBV28
d_gene: NA
CDR3nt: TGTGCCAGCAGTTCCACATTTAGTGGGAGAATGAACACTGAAGCTTTCTTT
CDR3aa: CASSSTFSGRMNTEAFF

j_gene: TRBJ2-2
abundance: NA
v_gene: TRBV7-9
d_gene: NA
CDR3nt: TGTGCCAGCAGCTTAGGGTTGTCGGGCGCGAACACCGGGGAGCTGTTTTTT
CDR3aa: CASSLGLSGANTGELFF

j_gene: TRBJ1-3
abundance: NA
v_gene: TRBV5-1
d_gene: NA
CDR3nt: TGCGCCAGCAGCTTAGGGGCAGGCATCTCTGGAAACACCATATATTTT
CDR3aa: CASSLGAGISGNTIYF

j_gene: TRBJ2-7
abundance: few
v_gene: TRBV28
d_gene: NA
CDR3nt: TGTGCCAGCAAGGAGAACAAGCGTCTCGACTACGAGCAGTACTTC
CDR3aa: CASKENKRLDYEQYF

j_gene: TRBJ2-1
abundance: many
v_gene: TRBV29-1
d_gene: TRBD2
CDR3nt: TGCAGCGCTGGGTCTAGCGGGAGTTCTGTATTGGGGCAGTTCTTC
CDR3aa: CSAGSSGSSVLGQFF

j_gene: TRBJ1-2
abundance: NA
v_gene: TRBV28
d_gene: NA
CDR3nt: TGTGCCAGCAGTTTATTGGGTACAGGCTACACCTTC
CDR3aa: CASSLLGTGYTF

j_gene: TRBJ2-5
abundance: NA
v_gene: TRBV27
d_gene: TRBD2
CDR3nt: TGTGCCAGCAGTTCCACGACTAGCGGGGGAGAGACCCAGTACTTC
CDR3aa: CASSSTTSGGETQYF